This TCR beta chain comes out of a study of T cell responses to AZD1222 COVID-19 vaccine. Notes on the study in general: Donors were mostly white British, more females; clonal diversity possibly underestimated. Close to half of all spike-specific TCRs reportedly target regions of the variants that are unmutated.

Clones were read by immunoSEQ multiplex PCR, and TCRdb kept only the in-frame ones, dropping some. The data show 250,000 to 300,000 clones, with almost 95% seen just once and around 0.58% held by the top ten. Trimming removed 5 bases at V and 6 bases at J, with 8 bases between. CDR1 is SGHVS and CDR2 is FQNEAQ in the germline V gene. The CDR3 length is 12 residues. Comment on this clone: Its antigen remains unidentified.

This TCR was recovered from an adult who received the AZD1222 COVID-19 vaccine. Sequencing used peripheral blood, obtained 28 days after the second AZD1222 dose. The chain employs TRBV7-8 and TRBJ2-1; D not resolved. CDR3 protein: CASSASINEQFF. Here the CDR3 DNA reads TGTGCCAGCAGCGCTAGTATCAATGAGCAGTTCTTC.